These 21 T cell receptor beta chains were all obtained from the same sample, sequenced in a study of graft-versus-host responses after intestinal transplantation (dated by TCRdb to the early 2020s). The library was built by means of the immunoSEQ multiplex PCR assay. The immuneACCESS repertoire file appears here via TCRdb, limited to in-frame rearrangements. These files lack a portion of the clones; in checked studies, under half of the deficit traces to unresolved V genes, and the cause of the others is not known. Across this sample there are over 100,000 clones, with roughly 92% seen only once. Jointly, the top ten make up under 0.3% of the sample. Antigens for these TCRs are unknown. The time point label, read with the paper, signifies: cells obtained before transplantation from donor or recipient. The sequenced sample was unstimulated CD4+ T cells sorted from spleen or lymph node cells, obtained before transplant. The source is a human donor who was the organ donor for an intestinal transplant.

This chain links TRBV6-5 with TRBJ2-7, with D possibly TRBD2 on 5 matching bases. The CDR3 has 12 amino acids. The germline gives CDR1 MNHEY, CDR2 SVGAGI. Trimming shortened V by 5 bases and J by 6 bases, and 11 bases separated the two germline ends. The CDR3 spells CASSESGLEQYF. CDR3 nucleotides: TGTGCCAGCAGTGAAAGCGGTCTCGAGCAGTACTTC.

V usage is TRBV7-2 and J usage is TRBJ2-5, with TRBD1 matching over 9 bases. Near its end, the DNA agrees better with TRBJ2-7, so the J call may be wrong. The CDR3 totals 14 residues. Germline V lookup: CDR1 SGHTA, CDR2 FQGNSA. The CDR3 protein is CASMPGQGINEQYF. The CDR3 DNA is TGTGCCAGCATGCCGGGACAGGGTATAAACGAGCAGTACTTC.

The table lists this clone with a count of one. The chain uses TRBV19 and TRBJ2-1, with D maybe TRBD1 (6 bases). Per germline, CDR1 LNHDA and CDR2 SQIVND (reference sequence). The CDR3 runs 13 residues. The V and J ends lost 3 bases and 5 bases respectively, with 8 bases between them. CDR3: CASSIQGNNEQFF. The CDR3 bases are TGTGCCAGTAGTATCCAGGGGAACAATGAGCAGTTCTTC.

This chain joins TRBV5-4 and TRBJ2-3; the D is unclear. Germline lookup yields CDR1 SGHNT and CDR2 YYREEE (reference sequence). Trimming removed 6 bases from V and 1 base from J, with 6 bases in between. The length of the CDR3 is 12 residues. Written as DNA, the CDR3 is TGTGCCAGCAACTCCGGCACAGATACGCAGTATTTT. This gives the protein CASNSGTDTQYF.

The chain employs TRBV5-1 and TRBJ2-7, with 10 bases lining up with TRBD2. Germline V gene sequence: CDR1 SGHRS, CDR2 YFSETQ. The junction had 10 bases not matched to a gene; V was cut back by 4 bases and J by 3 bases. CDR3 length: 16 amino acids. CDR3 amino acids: CASSQTLAGEGYEQYF. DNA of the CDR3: TGCGCCAGCAGCCAAACCCTAGCGGGAGAAGGCTACGAGCAGTACTTC.

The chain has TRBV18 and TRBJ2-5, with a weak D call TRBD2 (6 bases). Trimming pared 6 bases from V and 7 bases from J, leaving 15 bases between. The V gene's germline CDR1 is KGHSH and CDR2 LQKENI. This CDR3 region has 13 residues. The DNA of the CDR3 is TGTGCCAGCTCGGGACTGCCGAGTATGACCCAGTACTTC. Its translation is CASSGLPSMTQYF.

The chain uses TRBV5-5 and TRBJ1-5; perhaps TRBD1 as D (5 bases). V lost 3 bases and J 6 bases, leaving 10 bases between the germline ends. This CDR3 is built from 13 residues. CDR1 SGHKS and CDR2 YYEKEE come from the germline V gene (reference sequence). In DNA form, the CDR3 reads TGTGCCAGCAGCTGGGCTGGGGCTCAGCCCCAGCATTTT. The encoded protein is CASSWAGAQPQHF.

In DNA form, the CDR3 reads TGTGCCAGCGGCGACAGGGGTCTTGATCAGCCCCAGCATTTT. Protein product: CASGDRGLDQPQHF. The genes are TRBV19 and TRBJ1-5, with 8 bases matching TRBD1. Germline V CDR1 and CDR2: LNHDA, SQIVND (reference sequence). Losses at the gene ends were 9 bases for V and 5 bases for J; bases not matched to a gene: 9. The CDR3 covers 14 residues.

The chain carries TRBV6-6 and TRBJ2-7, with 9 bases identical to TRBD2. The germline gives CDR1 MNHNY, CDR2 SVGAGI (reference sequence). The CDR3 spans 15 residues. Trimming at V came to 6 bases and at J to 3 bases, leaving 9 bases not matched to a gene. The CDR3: CASSEPGLAVYEQYF. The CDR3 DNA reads TGTGCCAGCAGCGAACCGGGACTAGCTGTCTACGAGCAGTACTTC.

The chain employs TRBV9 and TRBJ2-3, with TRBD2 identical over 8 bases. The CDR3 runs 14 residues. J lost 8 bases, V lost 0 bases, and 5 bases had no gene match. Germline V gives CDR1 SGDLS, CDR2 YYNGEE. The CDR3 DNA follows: TGTGCCAGCAGCGTAGCGGGAGGGCCTTTTACGCAGTATTTT. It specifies CASSVAGGPFTQYF.

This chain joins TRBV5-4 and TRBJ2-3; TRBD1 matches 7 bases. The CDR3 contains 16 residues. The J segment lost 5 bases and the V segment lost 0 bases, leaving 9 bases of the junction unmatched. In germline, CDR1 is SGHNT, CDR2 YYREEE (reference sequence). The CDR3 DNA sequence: TGTGCCAGCAGCTTGGGACCCACAGGGGATGGAGATACGCAGTATTTT. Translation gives CASSLGPTGDGDTQYF.

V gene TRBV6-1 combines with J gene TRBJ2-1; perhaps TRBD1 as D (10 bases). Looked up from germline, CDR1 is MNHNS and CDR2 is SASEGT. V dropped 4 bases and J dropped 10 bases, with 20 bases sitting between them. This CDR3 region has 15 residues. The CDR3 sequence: CASSASLAGQGEQFF. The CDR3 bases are TGTGCCAGCAGTGCTAGCCTAGCGGGACAGGGGGAGCAGTTCTTC.

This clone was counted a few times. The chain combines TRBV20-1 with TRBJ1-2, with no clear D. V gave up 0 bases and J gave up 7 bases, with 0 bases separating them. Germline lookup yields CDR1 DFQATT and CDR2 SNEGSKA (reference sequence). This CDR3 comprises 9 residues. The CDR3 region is CSARDGYTF. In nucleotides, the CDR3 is TGCAGTGCTAGAGATGGCTACACCTTC.

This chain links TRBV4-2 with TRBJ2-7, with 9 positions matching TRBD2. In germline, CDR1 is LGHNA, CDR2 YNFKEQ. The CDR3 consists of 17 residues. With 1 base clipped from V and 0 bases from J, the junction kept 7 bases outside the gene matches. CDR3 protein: CASSQGEGGRVSYEQYF. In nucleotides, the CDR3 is TGTGCCAGCAGCCAAGGGGAGGGCGGGAGGGTCTCCTACGAGCAGTACTTC.

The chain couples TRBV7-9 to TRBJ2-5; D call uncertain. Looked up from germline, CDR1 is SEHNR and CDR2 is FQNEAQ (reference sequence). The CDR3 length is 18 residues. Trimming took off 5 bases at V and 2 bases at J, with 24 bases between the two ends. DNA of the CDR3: TGTGCCAGCAGCCCCAGGATCTGGGTGGCGACAAGGCAAGAGACCCAGTACTTC. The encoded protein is CASSPRIWVATRQETQYF.

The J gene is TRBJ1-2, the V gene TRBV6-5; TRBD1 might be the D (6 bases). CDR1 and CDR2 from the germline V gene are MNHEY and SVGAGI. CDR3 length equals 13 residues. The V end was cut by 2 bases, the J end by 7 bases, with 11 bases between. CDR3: CASSYAGAGGYTF. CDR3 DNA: TGTGCCAGCAGTTACGCAGGGGCTGGTGGCTACACCTTC.

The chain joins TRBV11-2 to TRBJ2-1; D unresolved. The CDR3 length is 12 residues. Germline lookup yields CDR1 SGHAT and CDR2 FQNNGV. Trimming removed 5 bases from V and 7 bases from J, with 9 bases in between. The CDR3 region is CASSPLRNEQFF. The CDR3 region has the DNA TGTGCCAGCAGCCCGCTTAGGAATGAGCAGTTCTTC.

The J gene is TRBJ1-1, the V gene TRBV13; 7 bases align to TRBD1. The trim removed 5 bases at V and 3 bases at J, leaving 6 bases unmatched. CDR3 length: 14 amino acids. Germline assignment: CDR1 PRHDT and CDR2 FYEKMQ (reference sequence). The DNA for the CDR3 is TGTGCCAGCAGCCTCGGTCAGGGGGACACTGAAGCTTTCTTT. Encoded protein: CASSLGQGDTEAFF.

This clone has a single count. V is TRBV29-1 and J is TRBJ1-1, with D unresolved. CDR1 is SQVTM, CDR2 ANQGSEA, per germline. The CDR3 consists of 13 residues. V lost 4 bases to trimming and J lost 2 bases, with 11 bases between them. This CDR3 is CSVVVGGNTEAFF. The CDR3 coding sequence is TGCAGCGTTGTGGTGGGCGGAAACACTGAAGCTTTCTTT.

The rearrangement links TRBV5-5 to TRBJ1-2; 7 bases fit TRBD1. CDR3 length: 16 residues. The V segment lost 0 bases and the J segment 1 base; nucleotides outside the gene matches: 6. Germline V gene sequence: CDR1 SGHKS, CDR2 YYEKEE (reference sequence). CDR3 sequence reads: CASSLGYRGLNYGYTF. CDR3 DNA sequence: TGTGCCAGCAGCTTGGGGTACAGGGGCCTTAACTATGGCTACACCTTC.

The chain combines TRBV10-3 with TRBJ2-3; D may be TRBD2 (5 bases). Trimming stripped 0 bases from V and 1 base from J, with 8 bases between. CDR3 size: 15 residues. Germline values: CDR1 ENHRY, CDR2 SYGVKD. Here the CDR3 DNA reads TGTGCCATCAGTGAGTCGGCGCGGGGCACAGATACGCAGTATTTT. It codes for CAISESARGTDTQYF.